The 20 T cell receptor beta chains reported below all come from one sample, sequenced in a study of PD-1 blockade in classical Hodgkin lymphoma. Generated by immunoSEQ multiplex PCR, the TCRdb table keeps only in-frame clones and is missing some. The sample has over 60,000 clones, roughly nine tenths seen once. Specified time point: cycle 4 day 1 (C4D1), after around six weeks of nivolumab. Patients all relapsed after autologous stem cell transplantation, and there was variation in brentuximab vedotin exposure. Sequencing used peripheral blood mononuclear cells (PBMCs), obtained before the fourth cycle of nivolumab. The receptors come from a human donor with classical Hodgkin lymphoma.

The chain links TRBV30 to TRBJ1-2; tentative D call: TRBD1 (6 bases). Trimming removed 5 bases at V and 4 bases at J, with 14 bases between. Germline V lookup: CDR1 GTSNPN, CDR2 SVGIG (reference sequence). This CDR3 region has 13 residues. CDR3 in amino acids: CAWVLKGGYGYTF. The CDR3 bases are TGTGCCTGGGTGTTAAAAGGGGGCTATGGCTACACCTTC.

The chain uses TRBV7-2 and TRBJ1-2; D call uncertain. Germline V gene lookup returns CDR1 SGHTA and CDR2 FQGNSA. The CDR3 contains 14 residues. V dropped 8 bases and J dropped 2 bases, with 15 bases sitting between them. The CDR3 is CASSVLGLNYGYTF. The DNA for the CDR3 is TGTGCCAGCTCGGTCCTTGGTCTGAACTATGGCTACACCTTC.

V gene TRBV19 combines with J gene TRBJ1-1, with no clear D. Between the trimmed V and J ends, which lost 5 bases and 0 bases, there was a span of 16 bases. This CDR3 contains 16 residues. Germline CDR1 LNHDA, CDR2 SQIVND (reference sequence). CDR3 amino acids: CASSDARMPLNTEAFF. Here the CDR3 DNA reads TGTGCCAGTAGTGACGCCAGGATGCCCTTGAACACTGAAGCTTTCTTT.

This clone was seen only once. The chain couples TRBV9 to TRBJ2-3; D remains unclear. Trimming removed 3 bases from V and 2 bases from J, with 13 bases in between. CDR3 length: 15 amino acids. Germline CDR1 and CDR2: SGDLS and YYNGEE. The CDR3 DNA is TGTGCCAGCAGCGGAGGCATGGACGACACAGATACGCAGTATTTT. It codes for CASSGGMDDTDTQYF.

This chain uses TRBV30 with TRBJ1-4; no clear D. Germline V gives CDR1 GTSNPN, CDR2 SVGIG (reference sequence). CDR3 length: 16 amino acids. Trimming took off 0 bases at V and 2 bases at J, with 13 bases between the two ends. The CDR3 region has the DNA TGTGCCTGGAGTGTAGCCTACAGTAAGACTAATGAAAAACTGTTTTTT. Translated: CAWSVAYSKTNEKLFF.

This clone was recorded a few times. The chain joins TRBV6-5 to TRBJ1-2; 7 nucleotides match TRBD1. CDR1 and CDR2 (germline): MNHEY, SVGAGI. CDR3 length: 13 amino acids. Trimming at V came to 5 bases and at J to 10 bases, leaving 10 bases not matched to a gene. The CDR3 sequence: CASSHLGQADYTF. The CDR3 DNA follows: TGTGCCAGCAGTCACCTAGGACAGGCCGACTACACCTTC.

The V and J genes are TRBV25-1 and TRBJ1-1; TRBD1 might be the D (5 bases). Trimming took off 2 bases at V and 7 bases at J, with 14 bases between the two ends. Germline loops: CDR1 MGHDK, CDR2 SYGVNS. This CDR3 contains 14 residues. CDR3 DNA: TGTGCCAGCAGTGAAGGGCAGGGAGCGGGTGAAGCTTTCTTT. It yields the protein CASSEGQGAGEAFF. The variable domain in full, completed from reference TRBV25-1 and TRBJ1-1, reads EADIYQTPRYLVIGTGKKITLECSQTMGHDKMYWYQQDPGMELHLIHYSYGVNSTEKGDLSSESTVSRIRTEHFPLTLESARPSHTSQYLCASSEGQGAGEAFFGQGTRLTVV.

The chain joins TRBV30 to TRBJ2-2; D perhaps matches TRBD1 (6 bases). The CDR3 has 13 residues. Germline CDR1 is GTSNPN and CDR2 is SVGIG (reference sequence). The ends were cut back, 1 base at V and 6 bases at J, with 9 bases in the middle. The CDR3 region is CAWSAQGAGELFF. The DNA of the CDR3 is TGTGCCTGGAGTGCACAGGGTGCCGGGGAGCTGTTTTTT.

V is TRBV30 and J is TRBJ2-3; TRBD2 aligns across 7 bases. CDR1 is GTSNPN, CDR2 SVGIG, per germline (reference sequence). Trimming removed 3 bases from V and 4 bases from J; junction bases left unmatched: 7. There are 14 residues in the CDR3. DNA of the CDR3: TGTGCCTGGAGCAGCGGGGTCCGGGCAGATACGCAGTATTTT. It translates to CAWSSGVRADTQYF.

The CDR3 DNA reads as TGCGCCAGCAGCTTGGAGGGGCCGAACACTGAAGCTTTCTTT. This gives the protein CASSLEGPNTEAFF. The chain recombines TRBV5-1 with TRBJ1-1; D may be TRBD1 (5 bases). The CDR3 is made up of 14 amino acids. V was pared by 0 bases and J by 1 base, with 7 bases between. CDR1 and CDR2 from the germline V gene are SGHRS and YFSETQ.

The chain recombines TRBV6-6 with TRBJ1-1; maybe TRBD1 (5 bases). This CDR3 comprises 13 residues. Per the germline V gene, CDR1 is MNHNY and CDR2 is SVGAGI (reference sequence). V was cut by 2 bases and J by 4 bases, with 8 bases left in between. CDR3 DNA: TGTGCCAGCAGTTACCAGGGATCCACTGAAGCTTTCTTT. Its protein product is CASSYQGSTEAFF.

This CDR3 reads CASSPQGVGDTEAFF. In nucleotides, the CDR3 is TGTGCCAGCAGTCCCCAGGGTGTAGGTGACACTGAAGCTTTCTTT. This chain connects TRBV27 to TRBJ1-1, with a tentative D call TRBD1 (5 bases). CDR3 length: 15 residues. Trimming took off 5 bases at V and 3 bases at J, with 16 bases between the two ends. CDR1 and CDR2 from the germline V gene are MNHEY and SMNVEV (reference sequence).

The chain links TRBV19 to TRBJ2-1; no firm D call. Trimming took off 7 bases at V and 0 bases at J, with 10 bases between the two ends. Germline V gene data show CDR1 as LNHDA and CDR2 as SQIVND (reference sequence). The CDR3 has 14 amino acids. CDR3 nucleotide sequence: TGTGCCAGTAAGAGTGGTAGCTCCTACAATGAGCAGTTCTTC. This encodes CASKSGSSYNEQFF.

The chain carries TRBV29-1 and TRBJ2-5, with TRBD2 as a possible D gene (6 bases). The V gene's germline CDR1 is SQVTM and CDR2 ANQGSEA. The germline V and J ends were trimmed by 4 bases and 5 bases, with 14 bases remaining between them. This CDR3 has 13 residues. CDR3 sequence: CSVVSPAGETQYF. The CDR3 DNA reads as TGCAGCGTTGTTAGCCCGGCGGGGGAGACCCAGTACTTC.

This chain joins TRBV5-1 and TRBJ2-7; D is possibly TRBD1 (6 bases). Germline assignment: CDR1 SGHRS and CDR2 YFSETQ. Trimming removed 3 bases from V and 3 bases from J, with 16 bases in between. The CDR3 consists of 15 residues. In DNA, the CDR3 is TGCGCCAGCAGCTCGGGGTTGGACAGATACTACGAGCAGTACTTC. Its protein product is CASSSGLDRYYEQYF.

V is TRBV6-5 and J is TRBJ1-2; D perhaps matches TRBD1 (6 bases). Germline V gene data show CDR1 as MNHEY and CDR2 as SVGAGI. The CDR3 extends over 14 amino acids. The V end was cut by 6 bases, the J end by 4 bases, with 15 bases between. The CDR3: CASSSPGHPYGYTF. As DNA, the CDR3 is TGTGCCAGCAGCTCCCCGGGACACCCCTATGGCTACACCTTC.

In DNA, the CDR3 is TGTGCCACCAGCAGACAAGGAAGATGGACGGCGAACACTGAAGCTTTCTTT. Amino acid sequence: CATSRQGRWTANTEAFF. The chain joins TRBV15 to TRBJ1-1; unclear D gene. CDR3 length: 17 amino acids. The germline CDR1 and CDR2 sequences are LNHNV and YYDKDF (reference sequence). Trimming stripped 2 bases from V and 1 base from J, with 17 bases between.

This clone was picked up one time. Sequence at one end of the junction differs from germline and may be a read error. This chain connects TRBV4-2 to TRBJ2-5; TRBD1 matches 7 bases. This CDR3 has 16 amino acids. The germline gives CDR1 LGHNA, CDR2 YNFKEQ. Here the CDR3 reads CASSPGRQGPRESQYF. CDR3 nucleotides: TGTGCCAGCAGCCCGGGGAGACAGGGACCAAGAGAGAGCCAGTACTTC.

This chain joins TRBV15 and TRBJ2-1; the D gene is possibly TRBD2 (7 bases). This CDR3 region has 14 residues. The V end lost 1 base, the J end lost 9 bases, and 13 bases lay between the germline ends. Germline V CDR1 and CDR2: LNHNV, YYDKDF (reference sequence). CDR3 sequence (DNA): TGTGCCACCAGCAGAGTGGGGGGGCGAGGTGAGCAGTTCTTC. Translation: CATSRVGGRGEQFF.

V usage is TRBV6-5 and J usage is TRBJ1-2; the match to TRBD1 covers 7 bases. The CDR3 has 16 residues. Unmatched junction bases numbered 11, after V lost 2 bases and J lost 5 bases. Germline V gene sequence: CDR1 MNHEY, CDR2 SVGAGI. The CDR3 protein is CASSYEFRGTEYGYTF. CDR3 nucleotide sequence: TGTGCCAGCAGTTACGAATTTCGTGGGACAGAATATGGCTACACCTTC.